Presented here are 5 T cell receptor beta chains from one specimen sequenced in a study of T cells in narcolepsy. Generated by immunoSEQ multiplex PCR, the TCRdb table keeps only in-frame clones and is missing some. Counted here are 30,000 to 35,000 clones, under 85% occurring once; the ten biggest clones make up about 3%. Input material: CD45RA- memory CD4+ T cells from PBMCs. These TCRs come from a human donor with narcolepsy.

This chain links TRBV5-4 with TRBJ1-1, with D hard to call. The CDR3 is 16 residues long. Germline CDR1 is SGHNT and CDR2 is YYREEE (reference sequence). Trimming pared 4 bases from V and 2 bases from J, leaving 18 bases between. CDR3 sequence reads: CASSKGLAGINTEAFF. In DNA form, the CDR3 reads TGTGCCAGCAGCAAAGGTCTGGCCGGAATTAACACTGAAGCTTTCTTT.

The CDR3 nucleotides read TGTGCCAGCAGCCGGACTAGCGGGGATGATGAGCAGTTCTTC. Translated: CASSRTSGDDEQFF. The V gene is TRBV5-4, the J gene TRBJ2-1; 12 positions agree with TRBD2. V was pared by 4 bases and J by 8 bases, with 4 bases of the junction left unmatched. Germline CDR1 SGHNT, CDR2 YYREEE (reference sequence). The CDR3 covers 14 residues.

V usage is TRBV5-6 and J usage is TRBJ1-6, with 7 bases matching TRBD1. Germline V lookup: CDR1 SGHDT, CDR2 YYEEEE. The CDR3 runs to 13 residues. V lost 7 bases to trimming and J lost 3 bases; unmatched junction nucleotides: 1. CDR3 protein: CASGDSYNSPLHF. Written as DNA, the CDR3 is TGTGCCAGCGGGGACAGCTATAATTCACCCCTCCACTTT.

J is TRBJ1-6 and V is TRBV25-1; no definite D call. The CDR3 is 16 amino acids. The V gene lost 5 bases and the J gene lost 10 bases, with 21 bases spanning the gap. Germline V gene sequence: CDR1 MGHDK, CDR2 SYGVNS. The CDR3: CASSRVGLLIGSPLHF. The CDR3 DNA sequence: TGTGCCAGCAGTCGCGTTGGACTTCTAATAGGGTCACCCCTCCACTTT.

The chain carries TRBV19 and TRBJ1-4; D gene ambiguous. The V end was cut by 5 bases, the J end by 7 bases, with 8 bases between. Germline-derived CDR1 and CDR2 are LNHDA and SQIVND (reference sequence). This CDR3 is 12 amino acids long. CDR3 DNA sequence: TGTGCCAGTAGTCCCGTTGGTGAAAAACTGTTTTTT. It specifies CASSPVGEKLFF.